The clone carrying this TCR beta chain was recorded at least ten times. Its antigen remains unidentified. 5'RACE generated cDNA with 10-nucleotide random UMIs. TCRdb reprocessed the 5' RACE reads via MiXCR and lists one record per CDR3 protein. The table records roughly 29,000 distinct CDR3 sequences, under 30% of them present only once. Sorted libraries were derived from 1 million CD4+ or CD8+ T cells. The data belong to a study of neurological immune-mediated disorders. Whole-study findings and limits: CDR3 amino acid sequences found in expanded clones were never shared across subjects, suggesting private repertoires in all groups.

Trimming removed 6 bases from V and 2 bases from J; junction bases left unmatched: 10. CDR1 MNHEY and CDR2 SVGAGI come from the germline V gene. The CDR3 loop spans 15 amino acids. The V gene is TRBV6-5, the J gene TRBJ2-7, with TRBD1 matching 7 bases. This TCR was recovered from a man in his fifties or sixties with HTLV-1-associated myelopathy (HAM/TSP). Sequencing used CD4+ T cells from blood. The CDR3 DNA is TGTGCCAGCAGCCGGAACCGGGACAGCACCTACGAGCAGTACTTC. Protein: CASSRNRDSTYEQYF.